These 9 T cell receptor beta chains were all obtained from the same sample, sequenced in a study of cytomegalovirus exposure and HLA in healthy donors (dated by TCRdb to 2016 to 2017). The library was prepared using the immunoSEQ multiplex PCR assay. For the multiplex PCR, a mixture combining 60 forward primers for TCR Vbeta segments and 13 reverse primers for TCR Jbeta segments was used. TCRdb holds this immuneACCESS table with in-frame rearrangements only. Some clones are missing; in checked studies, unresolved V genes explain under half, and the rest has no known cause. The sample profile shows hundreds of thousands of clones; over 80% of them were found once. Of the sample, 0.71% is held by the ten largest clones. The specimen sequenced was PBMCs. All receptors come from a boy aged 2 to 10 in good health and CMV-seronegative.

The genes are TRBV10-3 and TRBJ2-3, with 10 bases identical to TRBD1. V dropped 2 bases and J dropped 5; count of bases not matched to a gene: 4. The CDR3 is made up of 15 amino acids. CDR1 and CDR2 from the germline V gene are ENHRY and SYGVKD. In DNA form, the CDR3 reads TGTGCCATCAGTGAGGGGACAGGGGCAGGAGATACGCAGTATTTT. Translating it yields CAISEGTGAGDTQYF.

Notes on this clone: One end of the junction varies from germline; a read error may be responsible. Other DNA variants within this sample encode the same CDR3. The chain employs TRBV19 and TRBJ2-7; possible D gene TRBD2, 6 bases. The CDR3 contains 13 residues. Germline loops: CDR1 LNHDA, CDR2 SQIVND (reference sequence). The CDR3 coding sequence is TGCGCCAGTAGCGCCCCGTGGGGGGACGAGCAGTACTTC. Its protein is CASSAPWGDEQYF.

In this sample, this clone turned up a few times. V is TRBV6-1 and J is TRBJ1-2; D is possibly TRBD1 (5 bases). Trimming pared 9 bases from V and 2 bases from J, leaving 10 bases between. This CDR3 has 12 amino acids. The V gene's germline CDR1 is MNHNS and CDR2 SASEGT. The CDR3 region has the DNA TGTGCCAGTAGACAGCCCAACTATGGCTACACCTTC. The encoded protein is CASRQPNYGYTF.

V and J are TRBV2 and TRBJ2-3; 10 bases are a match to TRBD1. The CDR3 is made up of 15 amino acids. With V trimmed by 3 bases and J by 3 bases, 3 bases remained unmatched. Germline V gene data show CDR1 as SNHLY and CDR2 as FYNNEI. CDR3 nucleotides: TGTGCCAGCAGTGATAGGGACAGGGGAACAGATACGCAGTATTTT. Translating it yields CASSDRDRGTDTQYF.

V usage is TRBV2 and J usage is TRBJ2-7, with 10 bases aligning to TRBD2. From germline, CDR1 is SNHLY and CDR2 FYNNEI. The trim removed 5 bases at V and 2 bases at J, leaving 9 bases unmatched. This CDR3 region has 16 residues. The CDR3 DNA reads TGTGCCAGCAGTTCTCGGACTAGCGGAATTACCTACGAGCAGTACTTC. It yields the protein CASSSRTSGITYEQYF.

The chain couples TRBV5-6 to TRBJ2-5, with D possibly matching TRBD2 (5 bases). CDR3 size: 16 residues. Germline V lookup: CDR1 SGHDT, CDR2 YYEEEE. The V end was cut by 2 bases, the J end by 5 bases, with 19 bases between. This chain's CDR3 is CASSFGVPWSGETQYF. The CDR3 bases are TGTGCCAGCAGCTTCGGGGTACCCTGGTCCGGGGAGACCCAGTACTTC.

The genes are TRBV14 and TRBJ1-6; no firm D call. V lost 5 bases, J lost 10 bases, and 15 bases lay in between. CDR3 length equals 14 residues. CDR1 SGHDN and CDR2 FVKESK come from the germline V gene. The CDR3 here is CASSETGFGSPLHF. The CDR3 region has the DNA TGTGCCAGCAGCGAAACGGGGTTCGGATCACCCCTCCACTTT.

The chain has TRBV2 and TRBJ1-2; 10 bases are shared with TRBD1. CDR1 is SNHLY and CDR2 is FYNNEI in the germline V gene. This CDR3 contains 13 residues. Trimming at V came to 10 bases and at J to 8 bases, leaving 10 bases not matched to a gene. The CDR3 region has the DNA TGTGCCACCAAGGACAGGGGGATATCGGGCTACACCTTC. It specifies CATKDRGISGYTF.

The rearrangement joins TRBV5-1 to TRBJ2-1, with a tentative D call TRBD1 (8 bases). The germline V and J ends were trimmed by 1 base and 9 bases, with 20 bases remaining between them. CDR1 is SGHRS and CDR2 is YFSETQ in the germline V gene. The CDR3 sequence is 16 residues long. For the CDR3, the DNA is TGCGCCAGCAGCTTGAAGGGAACAGGGGGAGGGAGTGAGCAGTTCTTC. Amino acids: CASSLKGTGGGSEQFF. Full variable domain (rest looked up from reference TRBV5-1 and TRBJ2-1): KAGVTQTPRYLIKTRGQQVTLSCSPISGHRSVSWYQQTPGQGLQFLFEYFSETQRNKGNFPGRFSGRQFSNSRSEMNVSTLELGDSALYLCASSLKGTGGGSEQFFGPGTRLTVL.